The 10 T cell receptor beta chains reported below all come from one sample, sequenced in a study of cytomegalovirus exposure and HLA in healthy donors. PCR employed 60 Vbeta and 13 Jbeta primers. Repertoires were generated with immunoSEQ multiplex PCR, while TCRdb's copy carries only in-frame clones and drops some. In the table there are about 55,000 clones, around 78% of which are singletons. The specimen was PBMCs. The receptors here all came from a female donor in good health and CMV-seronegative.

The V gene is TRBV5-4, the J gene TRBJ1-1; a weak D match, TRBD1 (6 bases). V lost 4 bases and J 2 bases, leaving 15 bases between the germline ends. Germline-derived CDR1 and CDR2 are SGHNT and YYREEE (reference sequence). The CDR3 length is 15 residues. In DNA form, the CDR3 reads TGTGCCAGCAGCCCAACGCAACAGGGTAACACTGAAGCTTTCTTT. Protein: CASSPTQQGNTEAFF. Full variable domain (missing parts from reference TRBV5-4 and TRBJ1-1): ETGVTQSPTHLIKTRGQQVTLRCSSQSGHNTVSWYQQALGQGPQFIFQYYREEENGRGNFPPRFSGLQFPNYSSELNVNALELDDSALYLCASSPTQQGNTEAFFGQGTRLTVV.

The CDR3 DNA sequence: TGTGCCAGCAGCTTAGAGGTAGCGAACACTGAAGCTTTCTTT. Protein product: CASSLEVANTEAFF. The gene calls are TRBV7-8 and TRBJ1-1, with D hard to call. Germline CDR1 SGHVS, CDR2 FQNEAQ. The V end was cut by 1 base, the J end by 1 base, with 7 bases between. The CDR3 runs 14 residues.

This chain connects TRBV5-1 to TRBJ2-3; TRBD2 might be the D (7 bases). Trimming took 7 bases from V and 5 from J, leaving 17 bases between them. The CDR3 contains 14 residues. CDR1 and CDR2 (germline): SGHRS, YFSETQ. The CDR3 is CASSPEGGIDTQYF. DNA of the CDR3: TGCGCCAGCTCCCCTGAGGGGGGGATAGATACGCAGTATTTT.

This clone was observed a few times. V is TRBV4-1 and J is TRBJ2-2; possibly TRBD2 for D (5 bases). The V end was cut by 2 bases, the J end by 10 bases, with 8 bases between. The germline gives CDR1 MGHRA, CDR2 YSYEKL. The CDR3 spans 12 residues. The CDR3 spells CASSQRGQELFF. CDR3 bases: TGCGCCAGCAGCCAACGCGGGCAGGAGCTGTTTTTT.

V usage is TRBV7-2 and J usage is TRBJ2-3; the match to TRBD1 covers 11 bases. Germline values: CDR1 SGHTA, CDR2 FQGNSA. Trimming at V came to 3 bases and at J to 4 bases, leaving 6 bases not matched to a gene. The CDR3 extends over 16 amino acids. CDR3 protein: CASSFYGQGASDTQYF. In nucleotides, the CDR3 is TGTGCCAGCAGCTTTTATGGACAGGGGGCCTCAGATACGCAGTATTTT.

The chain employs TRBV6-5 and TRBJ2-1; 7 bases align to TRBD2. The junction had 9 bases not matched to a gene; V was cut back by 7 bases and J by 6 bases. Germline V gene sequence: CDR1 MNHEY, CDR2 SVGAGI. The CDR3 has 14 residues. CDR3 bases: TGTGCCAGCACCTCGGGACTATCGAGCAATGAGCAGTTCTTC. Its translation is CASTSGLSSNEQFF.

The CDR3 DNA reads TGCGCCAGCACCCCAGTAATAGCTTTAAATGAGCAGTTCTTC. Translating it yields CASTPVIALNEQFF. The chain uses TRBV5-1 and TRBJ2-1; D is unclear. Trimming removed 6 bases from V and 7 bases from J, with 17 bases in between. Per germline, CDR1 SGHRS and CDR2 YFSETQ. This CDR3 has 14 amino acids.

This sequence joins TRBV4-1 and TRBJ1-4, with TRBD1 identical over 7 bases. V shed 4 bases, J shed 8 bases, and the junction held 13 bases outside the gene matches. The CDR3 is 16 amino acids. Germline values: CDR1 MGHRA, CDR2 YSYEKL. The CDR3 DNA follows: TGCGCCAGCAGCCGTTCCCCGGGACAGCCAGCAGAAAAACTGTTTTTT. It translates to CASSRSPGQPAEKLFF.

This clone was recorded once. The chain uses TRBV7-3 and TRBJ2-6, with D perhaps TRBD2 (5 bases). The CDR3 covers 15 residues. V was cut by 2 bases and J by 2 bases, with 7 bases left in between. Per germline, CDR1 SGHTA and CDR2 FQGTGA. The CDR3 here is CASSLEGPGANVLTF. The CDR3 nucleotides are TGTGCCAGCAGCTTAGAGGGTCCTGGGGCCAACGTCCTGACTTTC.

The J gene is TRBJ2-7, the V gene TRBV5-4, with 10 nucleotides matching TRBD2. Germline V gene lookup returns CDR1 SGHNT and CDR2 YYREEE (reference sequence). This CDR3 is built from 15 residues. Unmatched junction bases numbered 7, after V lost 1 base and J lost 6 bases. CDR3 protein: CASSLTSGVPSEQYF. The CDR3 DNA follows: TGTGCCAGCAGCTTGACTAGCGGGGTCCCAAGCGAGCAGTACTTC.